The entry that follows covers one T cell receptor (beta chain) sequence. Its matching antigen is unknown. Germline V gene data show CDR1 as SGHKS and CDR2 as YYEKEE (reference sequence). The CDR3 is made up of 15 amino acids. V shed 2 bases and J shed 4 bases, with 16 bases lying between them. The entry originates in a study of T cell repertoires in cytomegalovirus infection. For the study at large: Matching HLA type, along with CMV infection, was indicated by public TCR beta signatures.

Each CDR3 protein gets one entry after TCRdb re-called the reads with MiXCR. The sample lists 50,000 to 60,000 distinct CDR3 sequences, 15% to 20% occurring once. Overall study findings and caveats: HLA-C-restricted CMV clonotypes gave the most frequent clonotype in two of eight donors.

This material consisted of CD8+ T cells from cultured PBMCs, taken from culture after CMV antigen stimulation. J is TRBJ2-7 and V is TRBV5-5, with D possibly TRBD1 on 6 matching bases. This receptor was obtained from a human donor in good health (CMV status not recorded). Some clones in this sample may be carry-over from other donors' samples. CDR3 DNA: TGTGCCAGCAGCTTTCCGGGACATGGCATTTACGAGCAGTACTTC. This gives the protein CASSFPGHGIYEQYF.